The TCR beta chain under discussion was sequenced for a study of CD8 T cells in ankylosing spondylitis. The CDR3 has 13 residues. V lost 4 bases, J lost 9 bases, and 11 bases lay in between. The germline V gene encodes CDR1 SGHDT and CDR2 YYEEEE. The study, taken as a whole, reports: CD8+ cells made up the disease-linked clones, which were relatively rare in peripheral blood. Certain motif variants had earlier appeared in reactive arthritis synovial fluid and blood. One TCR beta motif, made up of several highly homologous variants, appeared characteristic of ankylosing spondylitis blood. As reported, disease-linked clones showed significant enrichment in matched ankylosing spondylitis synovial fluid.

This clonotype was counted only a few times. Its antigen is unidentified. Using quantitative 5'-RACE with molecular barcodes, the authors made TCR beta libraries. TCRdb re-derived calls from the 5' RACE reads in MiXCR, one entry per CDR3 protein. Of hundreds of thousands of distinct CDR3 sequences listed, approximately 12% are singletons. The receptor was isolated from a male donor with ankylosing spondylitis. Sequencing was done on a sample of blood, either unsorted or a sorted T cell fraction (not recorded which). V usage is TRBV5-6 and J usage is TRBJ1-6, with a tentative D call TRBD1 (5 bases). The chain's CDR3 is CASSGIRGSPLHF. The CDR3 DNA follows: TGTGCCAGCAGCGGAATAAGGGGTTCACCCCTCCACTTT.